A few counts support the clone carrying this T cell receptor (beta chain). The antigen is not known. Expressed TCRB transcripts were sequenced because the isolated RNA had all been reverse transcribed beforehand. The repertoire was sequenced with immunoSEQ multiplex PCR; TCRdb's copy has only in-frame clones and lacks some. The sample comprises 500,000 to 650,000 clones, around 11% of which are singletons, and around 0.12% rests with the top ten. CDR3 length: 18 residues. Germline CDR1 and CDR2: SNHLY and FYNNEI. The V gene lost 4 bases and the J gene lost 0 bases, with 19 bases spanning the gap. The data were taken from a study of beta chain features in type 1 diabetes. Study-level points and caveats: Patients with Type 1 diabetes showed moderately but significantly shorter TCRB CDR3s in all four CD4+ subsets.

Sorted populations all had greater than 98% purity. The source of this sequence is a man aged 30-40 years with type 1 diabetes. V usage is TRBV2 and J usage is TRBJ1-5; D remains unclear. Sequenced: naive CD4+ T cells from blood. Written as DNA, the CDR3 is TGTGCCAGCAGTGGCATGGGCCTCCAGGCTTATAGCAATCAGCCCCAGCATTTT. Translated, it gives CASSGMGLQAYSNQPQHF. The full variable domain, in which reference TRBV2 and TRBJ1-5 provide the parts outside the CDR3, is EPEVTQTPSHQVTQMGQEVILRCVPISNHLYFYWYRQILGQKVEFLVSFYNNEISEKSEIFDDQFSVERPDGSNFTLKIRSTKLEDSAMYFCASSGMGLQAYSNQPQHFGDGTRLSIL.